This entry features one T cell receptor beta chain sequence. Its antigen is still unknown. V lost 4 bases, J lost 5 bases, and 7 bases stayed unmatched. The length of the CDR3 is 14 residues. Per the germline V gene, CDR1 is WSHSY and CDR2 is SAAADI. Using immunoSEQ multiplex PCR, the repertoire was profiled, and TCRdb retains in-frame clones only, with some absent. The table records about 41,000 clones, about 85% of them present only once. The sample originates from a study of T cells in localized non-small cell lung cancer. The study, taken as a whole, reports: There was higher T cell clonality in uninvolved adjacent lung than in tumor, and it was highest there. Adjacent lung was found to contain a median about 55 of the top 100 tumor clones.

Sequences were derived from peripheral blood, sampled before any cancer treatment. This rearrangement joins TRBV10-2 to TRBJ1-1; TRBD1 matches at 7 bases. This receptor was identified in a woman aged 18 to 55 with stage III lung adenocarcinoma. CDR3 nucleotides: TGCGCCAGCAGTGTTGCAGGGGGTGGGACTGAAGCTTTCTTT. Residues: CASSVAGGGTEAFF.